The 9 T cell receptor beta chains below come from one sample, sequenced in a study of T cells after posttransplantation cyclophosphamide. Here immunoSEQ multiplex PCR was the method, and the copy in TCRdb shows in-frame clones only, minus some. The profile shows fewer than 12,000 clones, around 86% of them singletons. Busulfan-fludarabine conditioning, marrow transplant, and cyclophosphamide on days +3 and +4 were administered. Sequences were derived from CD4+ T cells sorted from PBMCs, sampled after allogeneic stem cell transplant with posttransplant cyclophosphamide. These receptors were taken from a young adult male patient who received an allogeneic stem cell transplant from a related donor, was CMV-positive, and had acute GVHD only. Some T cells may have come from the graft donor.

The chain uses TRBV19 and TRBJ1-3, with D possibly matching TRBD1 (5 bases). With 4 bases removed from V and 8 bases from J, the gap between germline ends came to 15 bases. Germline loops: CDR1 LNHDA, CDR2 SQIVND (reference sequence). The CDR3 sequence is 14 residues long. The DNA for the CDR3 is TGTGCCAGTAGTAGAGACAGAGTACAGGACACCATATATTTT. It specifies CASSRDRVQDTIYF. Combining the CDR3 with reference TRBV19 and TRBJ1-3 gives the whole variable domain DGGITQSPKYLFRKEGQNVTLSCEQNLNHDAMYWYRQDPGQGLRLIYYSQIVNDFQKGDIAEGYSVSREKKESFPLTVTSAQKNPTAFYLCASSRDRVQDTIYFGEGSWLTVV.

The rearrangement uses TRBV19 and TRBJ1-3; D may be TRBD1 (6 bases). CDR1 is LNHDA, CDR2 SQIVND, per germline (reference sequence). There are 15 residues in the CDR3. Deletions cut 6 bases from V and 7 bases from J, with 19 bases between. CDR3 sequence reads: CASRTTGPPRNTIYF. In DNA form, the CDR3 reads TGTGCCAGTAGGACTACAGGGCCGCCGCGCAACACCATATATTTT.

The chain has TRBV9 and TRBJ2-3, with 11 bases identical to TRBD2. The J segment lost 5 bases and the V segment lost 3 bases, leaving 8 bases of the junction unmatched. CDR1 and CDR2 (germline): SGDLS, YYNGEE. The CDR3 has 16 residues. The CDR3 here is CASSAHSGGVVDTQYF. The CDR3 DNA sequence: TGTGCCAGCAGCGCCCATAGCGGGGGGGTCGTAGATACGCAGTATTTT. The full variable domain, with the rest looked up from reference TRBV9 and TRBJ2-3, is DSGVTQTPKHLITATGQRVTLRCSPRSGDLSVYWYQQSLDQGLQFLIQYYNGEERAKGNILERFSAQQFPDLHSELNLSSLELGDSALYFCASSAHSGGVVDTQYFGPGTRLTVL.

CDR3 sequence reads: CASSDPGQAYEQYF. CDR3 DNA sequence: TGTGCCAGCAGTGACCCGGGACAGGCCTACGAGCAGTACTTC. The chain employs TRBV6-4 and TRBJ2-7; 8 nucleotides agree with TRBD1. The V gene's germline CDR1 is MRHNA and CDR2 SNTAGT. The CDR3 totals 14 residues. V was pared by 2 bases and J by 2 bases, with 2 bases of the junction left unmatched.

This chain joins TRBV27 and TRBJ1-5; 10 nucleotides align to TRBD1. Germline loops: CDR1 MNHEY, CDR2 SMNVEV (reference sequence). The CDR3 has 15 amino acids. With 6 bases clipped from V and 4 bases from J, the junction kept 6 bases outside the gene matches. CDR3 sequence (DNA): TGTGCCAGCAGAACGGGACAGGGGTCGAATCAGCCCCAGCATTTT. Translating gives CASRTGQGSNQPQHF.

V and J are TRBV2 and TRBJ2-5, with 7 bases matching TRBD2. This CDR3 has 13 residues. The J segment lost 10 bases and the V segment lost 6 bases, leaving 11 bases of the junction unmatched. CDR1 and CDR2 from the germline V gene are SNHLY and FYNNEI. The CDR3 region has the DNA TGTGCCAGCAGCAATGGGGGGGGAGATGTCCAGTACTTC. This sequence encodes CASSNGGGDVQYF.

The chain carries TRBV2 and TRBJ1-2; maybe TRBD1 (6 bases). Germline V gene data show CDR1 as SNHLY and CDR2 as FYNNEI. CDR3 length equals 11 residues. The V end was cut by 5 bases, the J end by 13 bases, with 14 bases between. This CDR3 reads CASSFTGFSTF. The CDR3 coding sequence is TGTGCCAGCAGTTTTACAGGGTTTTCCACCTTC. Drawing the rest from reference TRBV2 and TRBJ1-2, the complete variable domain is EPEVTQTPSHQVTQMGQEVILRCVPISNHLYFYWYRQILGQKVEFLVSFYNNEISEKSEIFDDQFSVERPDGSNFTLKIRSTKLEDSAMYFCASSFTGFSTFGSGTRLTVV.

The chain links TRBV7-2 to TRBJ2-5; the match to TRBD2 covers 8 bases. Germline V lookup: CDR1 SGHTA, CDR2 FQGNSA. Trimming at V came to 6 bases and at J to 5 bases, leaving 8 bases not matched to a gene. This CDR3 is 14 amino acids long. The CDR3 nucleotides are TGTGCCAGCAGGCTCAGGACTAGCTCGGAGACCCAGTACTTC. This sequence encodes CASRLRTSSETQYF.

This chain connects TRBV4-1 to TRBJ2-1, with 7 bases matching TRBD1. The germline V gene encodes CDR1 MGHRA and CDR2 YSYEKL. The CDR3 consists of 13 residues. J gave up 12 bases and V 0 bases, and 5 bases lay outside the gene matches. CDR3 protein: CASSQDRGQLQFF. For the CDR3, the DNA is TGCGCCAGCAGCCAAGATAGGGGACAGTTGCAGTTCTTC.